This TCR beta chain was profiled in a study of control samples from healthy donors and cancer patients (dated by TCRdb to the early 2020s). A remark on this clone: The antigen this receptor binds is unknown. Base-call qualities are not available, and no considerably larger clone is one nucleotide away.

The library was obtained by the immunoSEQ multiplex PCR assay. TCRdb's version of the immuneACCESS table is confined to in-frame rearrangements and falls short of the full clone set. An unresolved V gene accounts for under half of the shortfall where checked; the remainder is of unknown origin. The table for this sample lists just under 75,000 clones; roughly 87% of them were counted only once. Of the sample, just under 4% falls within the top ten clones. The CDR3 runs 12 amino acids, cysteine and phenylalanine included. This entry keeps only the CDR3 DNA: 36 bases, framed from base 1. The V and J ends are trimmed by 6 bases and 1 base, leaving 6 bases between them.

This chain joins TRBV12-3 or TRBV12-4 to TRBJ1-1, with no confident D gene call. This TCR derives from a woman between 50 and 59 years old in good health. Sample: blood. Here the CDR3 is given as CASRPRNTEAFF. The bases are TGTGCCAGCAGGCCGCGGAACACTGAAGCTTTCTTT.